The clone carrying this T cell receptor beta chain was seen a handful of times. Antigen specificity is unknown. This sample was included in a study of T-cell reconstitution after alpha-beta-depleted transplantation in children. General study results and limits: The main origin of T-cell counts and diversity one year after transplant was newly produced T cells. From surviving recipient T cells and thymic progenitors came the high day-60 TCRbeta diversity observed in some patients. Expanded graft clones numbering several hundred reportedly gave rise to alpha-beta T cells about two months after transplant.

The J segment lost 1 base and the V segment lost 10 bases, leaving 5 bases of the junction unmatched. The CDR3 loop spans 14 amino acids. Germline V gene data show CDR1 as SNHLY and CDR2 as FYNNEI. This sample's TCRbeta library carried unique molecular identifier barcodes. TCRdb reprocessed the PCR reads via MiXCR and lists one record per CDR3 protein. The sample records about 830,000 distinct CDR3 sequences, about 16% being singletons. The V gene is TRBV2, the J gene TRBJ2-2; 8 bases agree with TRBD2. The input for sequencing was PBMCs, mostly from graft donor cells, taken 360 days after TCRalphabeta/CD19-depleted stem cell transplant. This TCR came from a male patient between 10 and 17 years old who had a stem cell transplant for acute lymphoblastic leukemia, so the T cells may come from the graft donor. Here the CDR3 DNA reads TGTGCCATCCCGGGACTAGAGAACACCGGGGAGCTGTTTTTT. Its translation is CAIPGLENTGELFF.